A single sample is the source of the 7 T cell receptor beta chains below, sequenced in a study of patients and donors after allogeneic stem cell transplantation. Via MiXCR, TCRdb re-called the RT-PCR reads, giving one row per CDR3 protein. The sample includes 70,000 or so distinct CDR3 sequences, around a quarter of them seen just once. Sample: blood, either unsorted or a sorted T cell fraction (not recorded which). All receptors derive from a human donor who was either an allogeneic HSCT recipient or a stem cell or donor lymphocyte infusion donor (not recorded which). It is not recorded whose cells these are; they may come from a transplant donor.

This clonotype was observed a few times. This chain links TRBV25-1 with TRBJ1-2; 7 bases fit TRBD1. The CDR3 loop spans 13 amino acids. CDR1 and CDR2 from the germline V gene are MGHDK and SYGVNS. The ends lost 6 bases at V and 3 bases at J; junction bases unmatched: 4. Here the CDR3 DNA reads TGTGCCAGCAGGGAGACAGGGTACTATGGCTACACCTTC. This translates into CASRETGYYGYTF.

V and J are TRBV20-1 and TRBJ2-3, with 8 bases lining up with TRBD2. This CDR3 has 14 residues. With V trimmed by 6 bases and J by 3 bases, 8 bases remained unmatched. Germline values: CDR1 DFQATT, CDR2 SNEGSKA (reference sequence). The CDR3 region is CSATSGGITDTQYF. The CDR3 nucleotides read TGCAGTGCCACTAGCGGAGGGATTACAGATACGCAGTATTTT.

The chain combines TRBV4-2 with TRBJ2-3; D perhaps matches TRBD2 (6 bases). V shed 4 bases and J shed 4 bases, with 21 bases lying between them. The CDR3 consists of 17 residues. The germline CDR1 and CDR2 sequences are LGHNA and YNFKEQ. The chain's CDR3 is CASSPDYVAAQPDTQYF. In DNA, the CDR3 is TGTGCCAGCAGCCCGGATTATGTAGCGGCTCAGCCAGATACGCAGTATTTT.

The genes are TRBV15 and TRBJ1-4, with D tentatively TRBD1 (5 bases). The CDR3 runs 15 residues. Germline CDR1 is LNHNV and CDR2 is YYDKDF (reference sequence). Trimming removed 5 bases from V and 4 bases from J, with 14 bases in between. As DNA, the CDR3 is TGTGCCACCAGCGTTAGGTGGGACGATAATGAAAAACTGTTTTTT. Protein: CATSVRWDDNEKLFF.

This clonotype has more than one count but fewer than ten. The J gene is TRBJ1-3, the V gene TRBV12-3 or TRBV12-4; D is ambiguous. CDR3 length: 16 amino acids. V lost 5 bases and J 0 bases, leaving 14 bases between the germline ends. CDR3: CASSPPTVISGNTIYF. In nucleotides, the CDR3 is TGTGCCAGCAGTCCCCCCACAGTGATCTCTGGAAACACCATATATTTT.

This clonotype was recorded a few times. V usage is TRBV10-3 and J usage is TRBJ2-7; the D is unclear. The CDR3 is 12 residues long. Germline V gives CDR1 ENHRY, CDR2 SYGVKD. V lost 0 bases and J 5 bases, leaving 5 bases between the germline ends. CDR3 protein: CAISESIHEQYF. CDR3 sequence (DNA): TGTGCCATCAGTGAGTCGATCCACGAGCAGTACTTC.

This clonotype was seen more than once but under ten times. CDR3 nucleotides: TGTGCCAGCAGCCCCGCAGGTACGCAGTATTTT. This translates into CASSPAGTQYF. This sequence joins TRBV12-3 or TRBV12-4 and TRBJ2-3; no definite D call. CDR3 length: 11 amino acids. The V and J ends lost 6 bases and 8 bases respectively, with 9 bases between them.